Sequencing of this TCR beta chain was carried out in a study of blood T cell repertoires in COVID-19. Study information: In each case, the material was cDNA or gDNA derived from T cells, B-cell-depleted T cells, or PBMCs.

CDR1 is LNHDA and CDR2 is SQIVND in the germline V gene (reference sequence). The junction had 6 bases not matched to a gene; V was cut back by 8 bases and J by 8 bases. The CDR3 contains 13 residues. Residents of 24 US areas, aged about 18 to 95 years, made up the participants. As originally analysed: For nucleated cells, counts were estimated from reference gene primer amplification. Using immunoSEQ multiplex PCR, the repertoire was profiled, and TCRdb retains in-frame clones only, with some absent. V and J calls and clone size are as listed in that table; D and trimming were resolved from the DNA. Here the sample spans about 180,000 clones, about 79% being singletons.

Sequenced sample: PBMCs or T cells enriched from blood (not recorded which). The receptor was derived from a man over 45 who had recovered from COVID-19. V gene TRBV19 combines with J gene TRBJ1-4; 9 nucleotides line up with TRBD1. As DNA, the CDR3 is TGTGCCAGTGGGGACAGGGTTCGCGAAAAACTGTTTTTT. Residues: CASGDRVREKLFF. The full variable domain, with the rest looked up from reference TRBV19 and TRBJ1-4, is DGGITQSPKYLFRKEGQNVTLSCEQNLNHDAMYWYRQDPGQGLRLIYYSQIVNDFQKGDIAEGYSVSREKKESFPLTVTSAQKNPTAFYLCASGDRVREKLFFGSGTQLSVL.